Below are 30 T cell receptor beta chains sequenced from a single sample in a study of monozygotic twins with inflammatory bowel disease (dated by TCRdb to between 2019 and 2020). The library was produced with 5' RACE. These reads were obtained on an Illumina HiSeq 2500. TCRdb reprocessed the reads, reporting each CDR3 protein sequence once and no DNA. The table for this sample shows under 200,000 distinct CDR3 sequences. The ten most abundant clones make up 2.4% of the sample. Input material: blood. Receptor source: a human donor with ulcerative colitis or Crohn's disease, or a healthy co-twin of an affected twin (not recorded which).

The CDR3 sequence is CASSELAFSEQYF. This chain links TRBV2 with TRBJ2-7; TCRdb calls TRBD2, which cannot be checked without DNA. This CDR3 comprises 13 residues. The germline V gene has CDR1 SNHLY and CDR2 FYNNEI.

The chain employs TRBV18 and TRBJ2-2; the TRBD1 assignment by TCRdb is unverifiable without DNA. Germline V CDR1 and CDR2: KGHSH, LQKENI. This CDR3 has 15 residues. The CDR3 sequence is CASSRRDGRTGELFF. Full variable domain (remainder filled in from reference TRBV18 and TRBJ2-2): NAGVMQNPRHLVRRRGQEARLRCSPMKGHSHVYWYRQLPEEGLKFMVYLQKENIIDESGMPKERFSAEFPKEGPSILRIQQVVRGDSAAYFCASSRRDGRTGELFFGEGSRLTVL.

The rearrangement links TRBV9 to TRBJ2-7. The CDR3 has 18 amino acids. CDR1 is SGDLS and CDR2 is YYNGEE in the germline V gene. CDR3 sequence: CASSVGPAPYQSSYEQYF.

J is TRBJ1-6 and V is TRBV7-2; TCRdb outputs TRBD1, but without DNA this stays unchecked. CDR1 is SGHTA, CDR2 FQGNSA, per germline. The CDR3 loop spans 14 amino acids. The CDR3 sequence: CASSSGRGGSPLHF.

J is TRBJ2-5 and V is TRBV20-1; the D call of TRBD2 rests on TCRdb alone, since no DNA is present to check it. This CDR3 spans 16 amino acids. CDR1 is DFQATT and CDR2 is SNEGSKA in the germline V gene (reference sequence). The CDR3 reads CSARTLGAGGLGTQYF.

J is TRBJ2-3 and V is TRBV7-3; TCRdb reports TRBD2, a call that lacks DNA to check it against. The CDR3 loop spans 15 amino acids. Germline loops: CDR1 SGHTA, CDR2 FQGTGA. The CDR3 protein is CASSLGGGAPDTQYF.

The genes are TRBV5-4 and TRBJ2-7; as DNA is missing, the TRBD2 call by TCRdb cannot be tested. CDR1 SGHNT and CDR2 YYREEE come from the germline V gene (reference sequence). CDR3 length: 14 residues. This CDR3 reads CASSFGLASYEQYF.

The genes are TRBV7-8 and TRBJ1-4. Germline values: CDR1 SGHVS, CDR2 FQNEAQ. The CDR3 runs to 15 residues. CDR3 in amino acids: CASSLAPRENEKLFF.

The chain links TRBV7-8 to TRBJ2-5; the TCRdb D gene call, TRBD2, has no DNA to confirm it. Germline CDR1 and CDR2: SGHVS and FQNEAQ. This CDR3 is built from 15 residues. The CDR3 reads CASSEGFVTRETQYF.

V gene TRBV2 combines with J gene TRBJ1-5; TCRdb calls TRBD1, which cannot be checked without DNA. The CDR3 has 14 amino acids. The germline V gene has CDR1 SNHLY and CDR2 FYNNEI. The CDR3: CASSEQGEYQPQHF.

J is TRBJ1-4 and V is TRBV5-1; the D call of TRBD1 rests on TCRdb alone, since no DNA is present to check it. Germline V gene sequence: CDR1 SGHRS, CDR2 YFSETQ. There are 15 residues in the CDR3. Here the CDR3 reads CASSRASSANEKLFF.

V gene TRBV20-1 combines with J gene TRBJ1-2. In germline, CDR1 is DFQATT, CDR2 SNEGSKA (reference sequence). The CDR3 is 12 residues long. CDR3 amino acids: CSATSGDYGYTF.

This sequence joins TRBV25-1 and TRBJ2-1. This CDR3 region has 17 residues. CDR1 and CDR2 from the germline V gene are MGHDK and SYGVNS. CDR3 sequence reads: CASSEWGWSGDYNEQFF.

V usage is TRBV7-2 and J usage is TRBJ2-2. Per germline, CDR1 SGHTA and CDR2 FQGNSA. There are 14 residues in the CDR3. CDR3 amino acids: CASSTASDTGELFF.

The chain has TRBV7-8 and TRBJ2-7; TCRdb indicates TRBD1, and absent DNA this call remains unverified. This CDR3 spans 13 amino acids. The germline gives CDR1 SGHVS, CDR2 FQNEAQ. CDR3 sequence: CASSLAMGDEQYF.

The rearrangement joins TRBV29-1 to TRBJ1-2; there is no DNA to check the TCRdb D call of TRBD1. The germline CDR1 and CDR2 sequences are SQVTM and ANQGSEA. There are 12 residues in the CDR3. This CDR3 reads CSTSGGGYGYTF.

V is TRBV6-2 or TRBV6-3 and J is TRBJ1-1. The CDR3 totals 14 residues. Germline loops: CDR1 MNHEY, CDR2 SVGEGT. The CDR3 here is CASSLTAAGTEALF.

The genes are TRBV15 and TRBJ1-2. CDR3 length: 12 amino acids. Per the germline V gene, CDR1 is LNHNV and CDR2 is YYDKDF (reference sequence). CDR3 loop: CATSRDGGGYTF.

This chain links TRBV13 with TRBJ2-1; the D call from TCRdb, TRBD1, cannot be confirmed without DNA. The CDR3 is made up of 16 amino acids. Germline assignment: CDR1 PRHDT and CDR2 FYEKMQ (reference sequence). CDR3: CASSPRTGGPYNEQFF.

The chain couples TRBV7-9 to TRBJ2-1; TCRdb returns TRBD2, unconfirmable since there is no DNA. Germline lookup yields CDR1 SEHNR and CDR2 FQNEAQ (reference sequence). The length of the CDR3 is 14 residues. The CDR3 reads CAITPSGRLDEQFF.

CDR3 protein: CASSPGWSDTQYF. The chain links TRBV4-3 to TRBJ2-3. CDR1 and CDR2 (germline): LGHNA, YSLEER. The CDR3 is 13 amino acids.

The chain couples TRBV5-1 to TRBJ2-7; absent DNA, TCRdb's TRBD1 call cannot be checked. This CDR3 is built from 15 residues. In germline, CDR1 is SGHRS, CDR2 YFSETQ. The CDR3 here is CASSSEGAAHVEQYF.

The chain is built from TRBV12-3 or TRBV12-4 and TRBJ2-5; the TCRdb call, TRBD2, lacks DNA for checking. The CDR3 has 16 residues. CDR3 sequence reads: CASSFRGGNRGETQYF.

V is TRBV12-3 or TRBV12-4 and J is TRBJ2-7; TCRdb picks TRBD1, but there is no DNA to check that call. The CDR3 extends over 15 amino acids. CDR3: CASRERWGPPYEQYF.

The V and J genes are TRBV6-2 or TRBV6-3 and TRBJ2-5; as DNA is missing, the TRBD1 call by TCRdb cannot be tested. The CDR3 loop spans 13 amino acids. Germline V lookup: CDR1 MNHEY, CDR2 SVGEGT. CDR3 region: CASSHGGQQTQYF.

This chain connects TRBV9 to TRBJ2-3. Looked up from germline, CDR1 is SGDLS and CDR2 is YYNGEE. This CDR3 contains 14 residues. The CDR3 loop reads CASSFRPSTDTQYF. Supplemented by reference TRBV9 and TRBJ2-3, the full variable domain reads DSGVTQTPKHLITATGQRVTLRCSPRSGDLSVYWYQQSLDQGLQFLIQYYNGEERAKGNILERFSAQQFPDLHSELNLSSLELGDSALYFCASSFRPSTDTQYFGPGTRLTVL.

The rearrangement links TRBV5-1 to TRBJ2-7. The CDR3 is made up of 13 amino acids. CDR1 is SGHRS and CDR2 is YFSETQ in the germline V gene. CDR3 amino acids: CASSFKDSYEQYF.

The chain carries TRBV9 and TRBJ2-7; without DNA, the TCRdb call of TRBD1 cannot be checked. Germline loops: CDR1 SGDLS, CDR2 YYNGEE. This CDR3 is 14 amino acids long. CDR3 amino acids: CASSASGGQDEQYF.

This chain joins TRBV15 and TRBJ2-1; the D gene TCRdb calls, TRBD2, cannot be checked with no DNA. Germline CDR1 is LNHNV and CDR2 is YYDKDF (reference sequence). CDR3 size: 15 residues. CDR3: CATSRSGTSGNEQFF.

V gene TRBV7-6 combines with J gene TRBJ1-5; TCRdb's D call, TRBD1, is unchecked because there is no DNA. This CDR3 region has 15 residues. Germline V gene data show CDR1 as SGHVS and CDR2 as FNYEAQ. CDR3 in amino acids: CASSLAKGVDQPQHF. The full variable domain, with the rest looked up from reference TRBV7-6 and TRBJ1-5, is GAGVSQSPRYKVTKRGQDVALRCDPISGHVSLYWYRQALGQGPEFLTYFNYEAQQDKSGLPNDRFSAERPEGSISTLTIQRTEQRDSAMYRCASSLAKGVDQPQHFGDGTRLSIL.